This T cell receptor beta chain was identified during a study of T cell repertoires in cytomegalovirus infection. Across the whole study: From public TCR beta signatures came an indication of both CMV infection and matching HLA type.

There are a few counts of this clonotype. Antigen unknown. Study-wide findings and caveats: It was HLA-C-restricted CMV-specific TCR beta clonotypes that dominated the response ex vivo. Identification of carriers of CMV plus the relevant HLA was achieved through cumulative public TCR beta family frequency.

Germline lookup yields CDR1 MDHEN and CDR2 SYDVKM. With 2 bases removed from V and 0 bases from J, the gap between germline ends came to 7 bases. There are 14 residues in the CDR3. TCRdb reprocessed the reads via MiXCR and lists one record per CDR3 protein. This sample has a few hundred thousand distinct CDR3 sequences; 12% to 15% occur once, and the top ten carry around 9%. V is TRBV28 and J is TRBJ1-1, with D uncertain. Sequenced: PBMCs. The TCR was taken from a human donor in good health (CMV status not recorded). Some clones in this sample may be carry-over from other donors' samples. In DNA form, the CDR3 reads TGTGCCAGCAGTTTACCAAGATTGAACACTGAAGCTTTCTTT. Its translation: CASSLPRLNTEAFF.